One and the same sample provided the 25 T cell receptor beta chains below, sequenced in a study of blood T cell repertoires in COVID-19. Profiled with immunoSEQ multiplex PCR; TCRdb holds only in-frame clones, not every one. The sample yields tens of thousands of clones, around 90% seen once. Sequencing input: peripheral blood. Receptor source: a human donor in a cohort sampled during active COVID-19.

V is TRBV6-5 and J is TRBJ2-7; TRBD1 might be the D (5 bases). Germline V CDR1 and CDR2: MNHEY, SVGAGI. Between the trimmed V and J ends, which lost 6 bases and 0 bases, there was a span of 12 bases. The CDR3 is made up of 14 amino acids. CDR3 in DNA: TGTGCCAGCAGAAAGACAGCTAGCTCCTACGAGCAGTACTTC. This sequence encodes CASRKTASSYEQYF.

This clone has a handful of counts. The chain joins TRBV7-9 to TRBJ1-3; the D gene is possibly TRBD1 (5 bases). CDR1 SEHNR and CDR2 FQNEAQ come from the germline V gene (reference sequence). This CDR3 region has 15 residues. V lost 2 bases and J 2 bases, leaving 10 bases between the germline ends. CDR3 sequence reads: CASSLQGEAGNTIYF. In DNA, the CDR3 is TGTGCCAGCAGCTTACAAGGGGAGGCTGGAAACACCATATATTTT. The complete variable domain, with remaining parts taken from reference TRBV7-9 and TRBJ1-3, reads DTGVSQNPRHKITKRGQNVTFRCDPISEHNRLYWYRQTLGQGPEFLTYFQNEAQLEKSRLLSDRFSAERPKGSFSTLEIQRTEQGDSAMYLCASSLQGEAGNTIYFGEGSWLTVV.

The rearrangement uses TRBV4-1 and TRBJ1-2, with D possibly matching TRBD1 (6 bases). This CDR3 is built from 16 residues. The V end lost 0 bases, the J end lost 4 bases, and 15 bases lay between the germline ends. Germline CDR1 and CDR2: MGHRA and YSYEKL. The CDR3 reads CASSQEPNRVLYGYTF. CDR3 DNA sequence: TGCGCCAGCAGCCAAGAACCCAACAGGGTCCTCTATGGCTACACCTTC.

The chain employs TRBV27 and TRBJ1-6; 9 nucleotides agree with TRBD1. This CDR3 is 13 amino acids long. CDR1 and CDR2 from the germline V gene are MNHEY and SMNVEV (reference sequence). J lost 14 bases, V lost 4 bases, and 6 bases had no gene match. The CDR3 sequence is CASSSGQGPSLHF. CDR3 DNA sequence: TGTGCCAGCAGTTCGGGACAGGGTCCTTCCCTCCACTTT.

The CDR3 DNA reads TGTGCCAGCAGTTCAACAGGGGAAGCTAATGAAAAACTGTTTTTT. Its translation: CASSSTGEANEKLFF. V usage is TRBV28 and J usage is TRBJ1-4; 7 bases are a match to TRBD1. The J segment lost 3 bases and the V segment lost 4 bases, leaving 5 bases of the junction unmatched. The CDR3 is made up of 15 amino acids. Germline V gene lookup returns CDR1 MDHEN and CDR2 SYDVKM. The whole variable domain, filled in from reference TRBV28 and TRBJ1-4, reads DVKVTQSSRYLVKRTGEKVFLECVQDMDHENMFWYRQDPGLGLRLIYFSYDVKMKEKGDIPEGYSVSREKKERFSLILESASTNQTSMYLCASSSTGEANEKLFFGSGTQLSVL.

The chain couples TRBV5-1 to TRBJ1-4; a weak D match, TRBD1 (5 bases). The CDR3 is 15 amino acids. V dropped 4 bases and J dropped 5 bases, with 15 bases sitting between them. The germline gives CDR1 SGHRS, CDR2 YFSETQ. The CDR3 DNA follows: TGCGCCAGCAGCGCTGCCGGGACTGTCAATGAAAAACTGTTTTTT. Translation: CASSAAGTVNEKLFF. The variable domain in full, with the rest retrieved from reference TRBV5-1 and TRBJ1-4, is KAGVTQTPRYLIKTRGQQVTLSCSPISGHRSVSWYQQTPGQGLQFLFEYFSETQRNKGNFPGRFSGRQFSNSRSEMNVSTLELGDSALYLCASSAAGTVNEKLFFGSGTQLSVL.

The V gene is TRBV10-3, the J gene TRBJ2-1; a weak D match, TRBD2 (5 bases). The CDR3 is made up of 17 amino acids. With 3 bases removed from V and 6 bases from J, the gap between germline ends came to 21 bases. Germline CDR1 and CDR2: ENHRY and SYGVKD. CDR3 sequence reads: CAISESGRGRVFNEQFF. Here the CDR3 DNA reads TGTGCCATCAGTGAATCGGGCCGGGGTCGGGTTTTCAATGAGCAGTTCTTC.

This chain joins TRBV18 and TRBJ2-3, with 8 nucleotides matching TRBD2. The CDR3 has 14 amino acids. Trimming at V came to 4 bases and at J to 4 bases, leaving 4 bases not matched to a gene. From germline, CDR1 is KGHSH and CDR2 LQKENI. The CDR3 sequence is CASSLGTSADTQYF. The CDR3 DNA sequence: TGTGCCAGCTCACTGGGGACTAGTGCAGATACGCAGTATTTT.

The chain carries TRBV27 and TRBJ1-4; maybe TRBD1 (6 bases). The germline V gene encodes CDR1 MNHEY and CDR2 SMNVEV (reference sequence). V gave up 2 bases and J gave up 7 bases, with 11 bases separating them. This CDR3 comprises 14 residues. As DNA, the CDR3 is TGTGCCAGCAGTTTAAGGACAGAAGGTGAAAAACTGTTTTTT. This sequence encodes CASSLRTEGEKLFF.

The chain joins TRBV19 to TRBJ2-7, with D possibly matching TRBD1 (6 bases). The CDR3 runs to 14 residues. Germline V gene data show CDR1 as LNHDA and CDR2 as SQIVND (reference sequence). Trimming cost V 4 bases and J 3 bases, with 13 bases left between them. The CDR3 region is CASSKDSYRYEQYF. The CDR3 DNA is TGTGCCAGTAGTAAGGACAGCTACCGCTACGAGCAGTACTTC.

V usage is TRBV28 and J usage is TRBJ2-7; 8 bases align to TRBD1. Germline CDR1 MDHEN, CDR2 SYDVKM. This CDR3 contains 13 residues. V lost 7 bases, J lost 4 bases, and 6 bases stayed unmatched. The CDR3 protein is CASNGQGFYEQYF. In DNA, the CDR3 is TGTGCCAGCAACGGACAGGGCTTTTACGAGCAGTACTTC.

V is TRBV9 and J is TRBJ1-5; no clear D gene. Trimming took off 4 bases at V and 4 bases at J, with 12 bases between the two ends. The germline CDR1 and CDR2 sequences are SGDLS and YYNGEE. This CDR3 region has 14 residues. In DNA, the CDR3 is TGTGCCAGCAGCCCCCCTCGTCGGAATCAGCCCCAGCATTTT. Its translation is CASSPPRRNQPQHF.

In DNA, the CDR3 is TGTGCCAGCAGCTTCGGAGGGTACACCGGGGAGCTGTTTTTT. It codes for CASSFGGYTGELFF. This chain connects TRBV11-2 to TRBJ2-2, with TRBD2 as a possible D gene (6 bases). V was shortened by 3 bases and J by 3 bases, with 8 bases between the two germline ends. Looked up from germline, CDR1 is SGHAT and CDR2 is FQNNGV. The CDR3 consists of 14 residues.

The chain combines TRBV18 with TRBJ1-5, with 7 bases aligning to TRBD1. There are 16 residues in the CDR3. Unmatched junction bases numbered 8, after V lost 3 bases and J lost 3 bases. Germline CDR1 and CDR2: KGHSH and LQKENI. CDR3 amino acids: CASSPTDRVLNQPQHF. The CDR3 DNA reads TGTGCCAGCTCACCTACCGACAGGGTACTCAATCAGCCCCAGCATTTT.

The CDR3 sequence is CASSLAGGENIQYF. The CDR3 DNA sequence: TGCGCCAGCAGCTTAGCGGGAGGGGAAAACATTCAGTACTTC. The V gene is TRBV5-1, the J gene TRBJ2-4, with TRBD2 matching over 10 bases. CDR3 length: 14 residues. Unmatched junction bases numbered 1, after V lost 2 bases and J lost 5 bases. Germline V gives CDR1 SGHRS, CDR2 YFSETQ.

This sequence joins TRBV7-8 and TRBJ2-7, with 9 bases matching TRBD2. V dropped 5 bases and J dropped 6; count of bases not matched to a gene: 8. Germline lookup yields CDR1 SGHVS and CDR2 FQNEAQ. The CDR3 is made up of 14 amino acids. The CDR3 DNA reads TGTGCCAGCAGCCCCGAGCGACTAGCGGTCGAGCAGTACTTC. Protein: CASSPERLAVEQYF.

The chain has TRBV7-9 and TRBJ2-4; tentatively, D is TRBD2 (8 bases). V was trimmed by 6 bases and J by 0 bases, leaving 18 bases between them. Germline CDR1 reads SEHNR; CDR2 reads FQNEAQ (reference sequence). The CDR3 sequence is 17 residues long. The CDR3 nucleotides are TGTGCCAGCAGTAAAGCGGGGGACAGCCTAGCCAAAAACATTCAGTACTTC. Residues: CASSKAGDSLAKNIQYF.

The chain uses TRBV5-1 and TRBJ2-7; 13 bases match TRBD2. Per the germline V gene, CDR1 is SGHRS and CDR2 is YFSETQ. This CDR3 has 16 amino acids. V shed 0 bases and J 5 bases; nucleotides not matched to a gene: 5. CDR3 DNA: TGCGCCAGCAGCTTGGTTACTAGCGGGGGGGTCGACGAGCAGTACTTC. Residues: CASSLVTSGGVDEQYF.

V gene TRBV13 combines with J gene TRBJ2-3; tentative D call: TRBD1 (5 bases). The CDR3 runs to 14 residues. Trimming cost V 5 bases and J 6 bases, with 15 bases left between them. Germline lookup yields CDR1 PRHDT and CDR2 FYEKMQ (reference sequence). The CDR3 DNA reads TGTGCCAGCAGCCCTTGGACACTCCCCGATACGCAGTATTTT. Protein product: CASSPWTLPDTQYF.

CDR3 nucleotide sequence: TGTGCCAGCAGCTCGGGTGTTGTTACTGAAGCTTTCTTT. Protein sequence: CASSSGVVTEAFF. This chain links TRBV7-8 with TRBJ1-1; no clear D gene. V lost 4 bases to trimming and J lost 5 bases, with 11 bases between them. CDR3 size: 13 residues. Germline values: CDR1 SGHVS, CDR2 FQNEAQ.

This chain uses TRBV9 with TRBJ2-7, with 10 bases identical to TRBD1. CDR1 and CDR2 (germline): SGDLS, YYNGEE. After removal of 3 bases from V and 2 bases from J, the junction contained 2 bases not matched to a gene. This CDR3 has 14 residues. The DNA for the CDR3 is TGTGCCAGCAGCGAAGGGACAGGGGCCTACGAGCAGTACTTC. This translates into CASSEGTGAYEQYF.

This chain uses TRBV2 with TRBJ2-1; 7 bases agree with TRBD2. CDR1 is SNHLY, CDR2 FYNNEI, per germline. This CDR3 has 13 amino acids. J gave up 9 bases and V 8 bases, and 10 bases lay outside the gene matches. CDR3 bases: TGTGCCAGCGCCGGGGGGTGGGAGCGTGAGCAGTTCTTC. This encodes CASAGGWEREQFF.

This chain joins TRBV6-4 and TRBJ1-1; tentative D call: TRBD1 (6 bases). The germline V and J ends were trimmed by 3 bases and 5 bases, with 10 bases remaining between them. Germline CDR1 reads MRHNA; CDR2 reads SNTAGT. The CDR3 totals 13 residues. CDR3 sequence: CASSDNRETEAFF. In nucleotides, the CDR3 is TGTGCCAGCAGTGATAACAGGGAGACTGAAGCTTTCTTT.

This clone was counted a single time. The chain couples TRBV28 to TRBJ2-7; 9 nucleotides agree with TRBD1. Germline CDR1 MDHEN, CDR2 SYDVKM. The CDR3 is 15 residues long. The V and J ends lost 5 bases and 3 bases, in that order; junction bases with no gene match: 8. The CDR3 reads CASSLRGQGIYEQYF. CDR3 nucleotides: TGTGCCAGCAGTCTACGTGGACAGGGGATCTACGAGCAGTACTTC.

DNA of the CDR3: TGCAGTGCTAGAGGGCCCCGGACCCAGTACTTC. It translates to CSARGPRTQYF. The chain joins TRBV20-1 to TRBJ2-5; D remains ambiguous. The germline V gene encodes CDR1 DFQATT and CDR2 SNEGSKA (reference sequence). There are 11 residues in the CDR3. The V end lost 1 base, the J end lost 7 bases, and 7 bases lay between the germline ends.